This T cell receptor (beta chain) was sequenced during a study of blood T cell repertoires in COVID-19. Study at large: Acute and convalescent COVID-19 samples came from the United States, Italy and Spain. T cells, B-cell-depleted T cells, or PBMCs supplied cDNA or gDNA.

Germline V gene data show CDR1 as SGHAT and CDR2 as FQNNGV. This CDR3 region has 15 residues. Trimming took 1 base from V and 2 from J, leaving 12 bases between them. In this sample, this clone turned up a few times. Per the study methods: It was from reference gene primer amplification that nucleated cell counts were estimated. Clones were read by immunoSEQ multiplex PCR, and TCRdb kept only the in-frame ones, dropping some. V and J calls and clone size are copied from that table; D and trimming were computed from the DNA. Of about 160,000 clones in the sample, under 80% were seen once. This TCR came from a man aged 65 to 85 with acute or convalescent COVID-19. This rearrangement joins TRBV11-2 to TRBJ2-7; D call uncertain. Input material: peripheral blood. The DNA of the CDR3 is TGTGCCAGCAGCTTAGTGATGGCAGTGACCTACGAGCAGTACTTC. It is translated as CASSLVMAVTYEQYF. Based on the CDR3 plus reference TRBV11-2 and TRBJ2-7, the full variable domain is EAGVAQSPRYKIIEKRQSVAFWCNPISGHATLYWYQQILGQGPKLLIQFQNNGVVDDSQLPKDRFSAERLKGVDSTLKIQPAKLEDSAVYLCASSLVMAVTYEQYFGPGTRLTVT.